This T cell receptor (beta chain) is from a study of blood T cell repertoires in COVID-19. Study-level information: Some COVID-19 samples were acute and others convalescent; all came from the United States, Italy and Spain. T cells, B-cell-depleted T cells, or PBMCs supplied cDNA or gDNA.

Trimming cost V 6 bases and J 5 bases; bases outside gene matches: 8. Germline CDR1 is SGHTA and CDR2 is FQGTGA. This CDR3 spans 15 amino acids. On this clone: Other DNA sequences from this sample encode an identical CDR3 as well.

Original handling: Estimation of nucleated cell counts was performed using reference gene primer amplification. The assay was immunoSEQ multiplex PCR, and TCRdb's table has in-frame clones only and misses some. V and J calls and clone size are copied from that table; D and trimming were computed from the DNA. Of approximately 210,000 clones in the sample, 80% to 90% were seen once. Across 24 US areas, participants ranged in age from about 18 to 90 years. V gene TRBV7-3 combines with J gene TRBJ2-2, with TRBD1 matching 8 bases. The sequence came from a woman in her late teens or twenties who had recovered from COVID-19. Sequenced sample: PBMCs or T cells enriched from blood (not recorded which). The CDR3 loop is CASSSGQGGTGELFF. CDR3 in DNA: TGTGCCAGCAGTTCCGGACAGGGAGGTACCGGGGAGCTGTTTTTT.